The next 13 T cell receptor beta chains were all read from a single sample in a study of OX40 agonist ivuxolimab in advanced cancers. Sequenced by immunoSEQ multiplex PCR; TCRdb stores in-frame clones only, minus some. Found here are 55,000 to 70,000 clones, around four fifths of them singletons; the top ten hold approximately 4%. The sequencing here drew on CD4+ or CD8+ T cells sorted from blood, taken in a trial of the OX40 agonist ivuxolimab. The source is an adult with an advanced solid tumor such as melanoma, head and neck, liver or kidney cancer.

The chain recombines TRBV13 with TRBJ2-1; D is possibly TRBD1 (5 bases). Germline V gene sequence: CDR1 PRHDT, CDR2 FYEKMQ (reference sequence). V was trimmed by 3 bases and J by 2 bases, leaving 8 bases between them. The CDR3 is made up of 14 amino acids. CDR3 sequence reads: CASSFIRAYNEQFF. The CDR3 region has the DNA TGTGCCAGCAGCTTTATCAGGGCCTACAATGAGCAGTTCTTC.

V is TRBV2 and J is TRBJ1-4; D possibly corresponds to TRBD1 (6 bases). The V gene lost 5 bases and the J gene lost 4 bases, with 11 bases spanning the gap. The germline V gene has CDR1 SNHLY and CDR2 FYNNEI. The CDR3 length is 14 residues. For the CDR3, the DNA is TGTGCCAGCAGTCAAACAGGGTATAATGAAAAACTGTTTTTT. It translates to CASSQTGYNEKLFF.

The chain uses TRBV7-2 and TRBJ1-3, with a possible D match to TRBD1 (5 bases). Germline values: CDR1 SGHTA, CDR2 FQGNSA. V lost 4 bases and J lost 2, with 12 bases in between. This CDR3 region has 15 residues. The CDR3 DNA is TGTGCCAGCAGCTCATTCAGGGTCGCTGGAAACACCATATATTTT. It encodes CASSSFRVAGNTIYF.

This chain links TRBV15 with TRBJ1-3; a possible D gene is TRBD1 (6 bases). The V gene lost 8 bases and the J gene lost 6 bases, with 14 bases spanning the gap. CDR3 size: 13 residues. Germline CDR1 and CDR2: LNHNV and YYDKDF (reference sequence). DNA of the CDR3: TGTGCCACCCGCCAGGGGCTTGAAAACACCATATATTTT. The encoded protein is CATRQGLENTIYF.

CDR3 protein: CASSFQGFSYEQYF. The CDR3 DNA sequence: TGTGCCAGCAGTTTCCAGGGTTTTTCCTACGAGCAGTACTTC. The V and J genes are TRBV28 and TRBJ2-7, with a possible D match to TRBD1 (5 bases). The V and J ends lost 3 bases and 1 base respectively, with 10 bases between them. Per germline, CDR1 MDHEN and CDR2 SYDVKM. The CDR3 is 14 amino acids.

This chain joins TRBV28 and TRBJ2-5; 7 positions agree with TRBD1. The germline V gene has CDR1 MDHEN and CDR2 SYDVKM. Unmatched junction bases numbered 10, after V lost 6 bases and J lost 3 bases. The CDR3 is made up of 15 amino acids. The CDR3 loop reads CASRPDRAAKETQYF. The CDR3 coding sequence is TGTGCCAGCAGGCCCGACAGGGCGGCAAAAGAGACCCAGTACTTC. The entire variable domain, with the rest obtained from reference TRBV28 and TRBJ2-5, is as follows: DVKVTQSSRYLVKRTGEKVFLECVQDMDHENMFWYRQDPGLGLRLIYFSYDVKMKEKGDIPEGYSVSREKKERFSLILESASTNQTSMYLCASRPDRAAKETQYFGPGTRLLVL.

This clone is a singleton in its sample. This rearrangement joins TRBV28 to TRBJ2-2; D not resolved. The CDR3 contains 12 residues. V lost 6 bases and J 6 bases, leaving 8 bases between the germline ends. Germline V gives CDR1 MDHEN, CDR2 SYDVKM. The CDR3 DNA follows: TGTGCCAGCAGGAGAGATTCCGGGGAGCTGTTTTTT. This encodes CASRRDSGELFF.

The chain couples TRBV9 to TRBJ2-1; possibly TRBD2 for D (6 bases). CDR3 length: 16 residues. Trimming cost V 0 bases and J 1 base, with 11 bases left between them. CDR1 is SGDLS, CDR2 YYNGEE, per germline. The CDR3 bases are TGTGCCAGCAGCGTAGGGCTAGCGCAGTCCTACAATGAGCAGTTCTTC. It encodes CASSVGLAQSYNEQFF.

V usage is TRBV6-5 and J usage is TRBJ2-7, with TRBD2 identical over 7 bases. The CDR3 is made up of 15 amino acids. Trimming at V came to 5 bases and at J to 0 bases, leaving 7 bases not matched to a gene. Germline loops: CDR1 MNHEY, CDR2 SVGAGI. The CDR3 here is CASSRPSGSSYEQYF. In DNA, the CDR3 is TGTGCCAGCAGTCGCCCTAGCGGCAGCTCCTACGAGCAGTACTTC.

The chain couples TRBV6-5 to TRBJ2-1; TRBD2 is a possible D gene (5 bases). This CDR3 spans 11 amino acids. Looked up from germline, CDR1 is MNHEY and CDR2 is SVGAGI. V was pared by 6 bases and J by 9 bases, with 9 bases between. This CDR3 is CASRRGLEQFF. CDR3 coding DNA: TGTGCCAGCAGACGAGGGCTTGAGCAGTTCTTC.

V usage is TRBV4-1 and J usage is TRBJ2-3; the D gene is possibly TRBD2 (5 bases). Trimming cost V 2 bases and J 1 base, with 10 bases left between them. This CDR3 has 15 residues. Germline-derived CDR1 and CDR2 are MGHRA and YSYEKL. The DNA for the CDR3 is TGCGCCAGCAGCCAATCAGGACTTGGCACAGATACGCAGTATTTT. It encodes CASSQSGLGTDTQYF.

V usage is TRBV28 and J usage is TRBJ1-1; D possibly corresponds to TRBD1 (6 bases). The germline V gene encodes CDR1 MDHEN and CDR2 SYDVKM. This CDR3 spans 14 amino acids. Trimming pared 6 bases from V and 3 bases from J, leaving 14 bases between. The CDR3 DNA sequence: TGTGCCAGCAGCCAGACAGGAGGGGACACTGAAGCTTTCTTT. Its protein product is CASSQTGGDTEAFF.

The CDR3 DNA is TGCGCCAGCAGCTGGACGCCGGGGGAATGGAATGGCTACACCTTC. Its protein product is CASSWTPGEWNGYTF. The chain joins TRBV5-1 to TRBJ1-2; D might be TRBD1 (5 bases). The germline CDR1 and CDR2 sequences are SGHRS and YFSETQ. Trimming removed 3 bases from V and 6 bases from J, with 18 bases in between. The CDR3 has 15 amino acids.